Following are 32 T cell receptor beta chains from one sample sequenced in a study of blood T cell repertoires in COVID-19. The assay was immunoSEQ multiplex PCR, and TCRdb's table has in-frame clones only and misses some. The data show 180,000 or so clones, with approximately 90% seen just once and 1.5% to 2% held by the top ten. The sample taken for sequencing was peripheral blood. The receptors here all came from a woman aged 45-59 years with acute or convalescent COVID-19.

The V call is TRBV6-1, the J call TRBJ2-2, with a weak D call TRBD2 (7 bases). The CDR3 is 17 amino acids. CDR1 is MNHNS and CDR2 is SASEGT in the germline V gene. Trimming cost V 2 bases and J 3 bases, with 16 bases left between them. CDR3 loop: CASSEIWGGWDTGELFF. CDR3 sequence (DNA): TGTGCCAGCAGTGAAATTTGGGGGGGCTGGGACACCGGGGAGCTGTTTTTT.

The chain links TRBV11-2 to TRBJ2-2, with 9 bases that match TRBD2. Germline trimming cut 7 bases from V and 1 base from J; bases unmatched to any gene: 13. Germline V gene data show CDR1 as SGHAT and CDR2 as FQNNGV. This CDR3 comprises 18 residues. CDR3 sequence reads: CASTRVGLAGMNTGELFF. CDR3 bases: TGTGCCAGCACCCGGGTTGGGCTAGCGGGAATGAACACCGGGGAGCTGTTTTTT.

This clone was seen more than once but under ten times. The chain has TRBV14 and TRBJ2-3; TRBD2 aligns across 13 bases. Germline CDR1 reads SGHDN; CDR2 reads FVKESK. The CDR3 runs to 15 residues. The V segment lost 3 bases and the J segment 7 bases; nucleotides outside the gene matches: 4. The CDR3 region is CASSQGTSGKNTQYF. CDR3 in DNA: TGTGCCAGCAGCCAGGGGACTAGCGGGAAGAATACGCAGTATTTT.

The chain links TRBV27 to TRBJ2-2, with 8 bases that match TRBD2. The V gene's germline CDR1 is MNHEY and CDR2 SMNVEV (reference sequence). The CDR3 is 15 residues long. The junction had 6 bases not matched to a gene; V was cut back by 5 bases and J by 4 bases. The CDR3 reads CASSPWGLGTGELFF. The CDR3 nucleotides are TGTGCCAGCAGTCCGTGGGGACTAGGCACCGGGGAGCTGTTTTTT.

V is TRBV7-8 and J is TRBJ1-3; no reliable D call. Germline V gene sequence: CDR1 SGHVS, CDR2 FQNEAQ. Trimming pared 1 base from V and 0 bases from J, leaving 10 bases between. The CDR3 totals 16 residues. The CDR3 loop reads CASSLGSGSSGNTIYF. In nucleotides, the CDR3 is TGTGCCAGCAGCTTAGGTTCAGGTAGCTCTGGAAACACCATATATTTT. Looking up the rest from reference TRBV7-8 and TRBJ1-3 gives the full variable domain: GAGVSQSPRYKVAKRGQDVALRCDPISGHVSLFWYQQALGQGPEFLTYFQNEAQLDKSGLPSDRFFAERPEGSVSTLKIQRTQQEDSAVYLCASSLGSGSSGNTIYFGEGSWLTVV.

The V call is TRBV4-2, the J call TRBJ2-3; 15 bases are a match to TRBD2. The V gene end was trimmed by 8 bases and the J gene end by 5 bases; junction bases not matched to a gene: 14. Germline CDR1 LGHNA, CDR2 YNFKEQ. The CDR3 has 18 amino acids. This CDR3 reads CASRKGGTSGGPGDTQYF. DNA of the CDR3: TGTGCCAGCCGCAAAGGGGGGACTAGCGGGGGGCCGGGAGATACGCAGTATTTT.

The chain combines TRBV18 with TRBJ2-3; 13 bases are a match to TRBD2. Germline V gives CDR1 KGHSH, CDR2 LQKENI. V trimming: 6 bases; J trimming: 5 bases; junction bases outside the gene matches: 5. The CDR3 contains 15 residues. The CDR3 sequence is CASSRGLAGLDTQYF. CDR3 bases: TGTGCCAGCTCCCGGGGACTAGCGGGATTAGATACGCAGTATTTT. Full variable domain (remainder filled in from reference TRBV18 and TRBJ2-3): NAGVMQNPRHLVRRRGQEARLRCSPMKGHSHVYWYRQLPEEGLKFMVYLQKENIIDESGMPKERFSAEFPKEGPSILRIQQVVRGDSAAYFCASSRGLAGLDTQYFGPGTRLTVL.

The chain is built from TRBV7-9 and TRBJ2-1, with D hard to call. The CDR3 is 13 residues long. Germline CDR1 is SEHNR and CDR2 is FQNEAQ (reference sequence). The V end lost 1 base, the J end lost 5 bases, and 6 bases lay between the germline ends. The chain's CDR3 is CASSLVSNNEQFF. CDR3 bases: TGTGCCAGCAGCTTAGTCAGTAACAATGAGCAGTTCTTC.

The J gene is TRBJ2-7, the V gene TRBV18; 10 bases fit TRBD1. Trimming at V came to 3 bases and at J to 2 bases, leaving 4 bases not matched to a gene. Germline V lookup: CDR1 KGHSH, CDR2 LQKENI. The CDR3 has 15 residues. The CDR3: CASSPGQGETYEQYF. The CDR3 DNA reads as TGTGCCAGCTCACCCGGACAGGGGGAGACCTACGAGCAGTACTTC.

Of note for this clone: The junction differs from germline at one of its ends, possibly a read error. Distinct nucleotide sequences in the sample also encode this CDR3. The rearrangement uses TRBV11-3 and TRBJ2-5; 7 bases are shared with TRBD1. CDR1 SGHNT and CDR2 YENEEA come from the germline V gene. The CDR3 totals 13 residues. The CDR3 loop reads CASSRDSQETQYF. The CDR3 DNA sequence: TGTGCCAGCAGCCGGGACAGTCAAGAGACTCAGTACTTC. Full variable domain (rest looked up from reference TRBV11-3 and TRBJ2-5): EAGVVQSPRYKIIEKKQPVAFWCNPISGHNTLYWYLQNLGQGPELLIRYENEEAVDDSQLPKDRFSAERLKGVDSTLKIQPAELGDSAVYLCASSRDSQETQYFGPGTRLLVL.

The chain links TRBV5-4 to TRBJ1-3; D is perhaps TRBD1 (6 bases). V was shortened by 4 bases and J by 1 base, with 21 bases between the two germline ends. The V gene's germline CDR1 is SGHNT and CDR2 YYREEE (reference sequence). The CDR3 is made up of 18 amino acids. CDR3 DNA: TGTGCCAGCAGCCTAGGGGGTTCCAGGGGAAGTTCTGGAAACACCATATATTTT. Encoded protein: CASSLGGSRGSSGNTIYF.

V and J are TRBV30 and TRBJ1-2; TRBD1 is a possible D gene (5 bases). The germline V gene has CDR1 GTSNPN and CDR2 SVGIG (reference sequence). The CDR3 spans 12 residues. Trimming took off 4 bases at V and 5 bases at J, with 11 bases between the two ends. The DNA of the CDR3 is TGTGCCTGGAAATACAGGCTTTATGGCTACACCTTC. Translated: CAWKYRLYGYTF. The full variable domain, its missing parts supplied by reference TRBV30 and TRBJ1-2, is SQTIHQWPATLVQPVGSPLSLECTVEGTSNPNLYWYRQAAGRGLQLLFYSVGIGQISSEVPQNLSASRPQDRQFILSSKKLLLSDSGFYLCAWKYRLYGYTFGSGTRLTVV.

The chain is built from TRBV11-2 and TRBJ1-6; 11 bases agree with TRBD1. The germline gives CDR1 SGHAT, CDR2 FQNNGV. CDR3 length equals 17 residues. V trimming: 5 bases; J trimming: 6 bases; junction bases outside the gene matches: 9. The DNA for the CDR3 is TGTGCCAGCAGCATAACCGGGACAGGGGGAATTAATTCACCCCTCCACTTT. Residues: CASSITGTGGINSPLHF.

The CDR3 region has the DNA TGTGCCAGCTCACCACGGAGGGAAGGGAGTGGCGAAAAACTGTTTTTT. Its translation: CASSPRREGSGEKLFF. The gene calls are TRBV18 and TRBJ1-4, with D unclear. Per the germline V gene, CDR1 is KGHSH and CDR2 is LQKENI. Trimming cost V 1 base and J 8 bases, with 17 bases left between them. The CDR3 is 16 amino acids. The full variable domain, in which reference TRBV18 and TRBJ1-4 provide the parts outside the CDR3, is NAGVMQNPRHLVRRRGQEARLRCSPMKGHSHVYWYRQLPEEGLKFMVYLQKENIIDESGMPKERFSAEFPKEGPSILRIQQVVRGDSAAYFCASSPRREGSGEKLFFGSGTQLSVL.

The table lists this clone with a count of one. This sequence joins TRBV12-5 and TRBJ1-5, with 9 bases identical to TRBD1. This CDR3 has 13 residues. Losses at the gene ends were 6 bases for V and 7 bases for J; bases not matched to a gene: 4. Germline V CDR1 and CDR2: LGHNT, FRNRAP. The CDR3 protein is CASGQGAGQPQHF. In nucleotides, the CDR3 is TGTGCTAGTGGACAGGGGGCGGGACAGCCCCAGCATTTT.

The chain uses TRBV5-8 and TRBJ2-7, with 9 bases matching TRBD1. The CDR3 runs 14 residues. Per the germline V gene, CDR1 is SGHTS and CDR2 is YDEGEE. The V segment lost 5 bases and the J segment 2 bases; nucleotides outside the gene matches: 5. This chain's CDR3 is CASSFGQGTYEQYF. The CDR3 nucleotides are TGTGCCAGCAGTTTCGGACAGGGGACCTACGAGCAGTACTTC.

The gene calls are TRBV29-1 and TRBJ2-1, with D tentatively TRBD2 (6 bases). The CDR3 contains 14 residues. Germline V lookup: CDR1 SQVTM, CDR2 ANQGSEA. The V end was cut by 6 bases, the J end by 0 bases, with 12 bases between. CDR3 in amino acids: CSVRRGSSYNEQFF. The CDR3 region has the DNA TGCAGCGTGAGACGGGGGAGCTCCTACAATGAGCAGTTCTTC.

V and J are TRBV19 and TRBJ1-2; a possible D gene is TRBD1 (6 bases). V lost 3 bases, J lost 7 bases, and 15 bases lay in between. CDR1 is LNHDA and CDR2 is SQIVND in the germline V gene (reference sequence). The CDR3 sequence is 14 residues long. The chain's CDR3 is CASSITGQWLGYTF. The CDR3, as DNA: TGTGCCAGTAGTATCACAGGGCAATGGCTTGGCTACACCTTC.

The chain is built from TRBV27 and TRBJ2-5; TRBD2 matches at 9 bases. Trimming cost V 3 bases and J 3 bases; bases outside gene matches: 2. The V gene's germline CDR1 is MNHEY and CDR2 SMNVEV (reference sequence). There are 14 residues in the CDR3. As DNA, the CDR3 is TGTGCCAGCAGTTTTATAGCGGGAGAAGAGACCCAGTACTTC. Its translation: CASSFIAGEETQYF.

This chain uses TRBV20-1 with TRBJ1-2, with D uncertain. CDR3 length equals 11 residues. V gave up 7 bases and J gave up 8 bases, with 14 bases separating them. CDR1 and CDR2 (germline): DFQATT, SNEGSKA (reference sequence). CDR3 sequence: CSVRELGGYTF. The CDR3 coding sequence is TGCAGTGTACGGGAGTTGGGGGGCTACACCTTC.

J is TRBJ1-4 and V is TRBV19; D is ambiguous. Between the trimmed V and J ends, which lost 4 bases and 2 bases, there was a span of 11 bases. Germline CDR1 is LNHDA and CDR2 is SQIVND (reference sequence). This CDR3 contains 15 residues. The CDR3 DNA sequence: TGTGCCAGTAGTAGAGGCGGAGGCACTAATGAAAAACTGTTTTTT. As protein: CASSRGGGTNEKLFF.

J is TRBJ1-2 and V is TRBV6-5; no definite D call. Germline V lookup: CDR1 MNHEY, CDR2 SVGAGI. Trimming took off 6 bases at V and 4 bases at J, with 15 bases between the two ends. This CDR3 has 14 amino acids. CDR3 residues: CASRTTEAVYGYTF. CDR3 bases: TGTGCCAGCAGAACGACGGAGGCGGTCTATGGCTACACCTTC.

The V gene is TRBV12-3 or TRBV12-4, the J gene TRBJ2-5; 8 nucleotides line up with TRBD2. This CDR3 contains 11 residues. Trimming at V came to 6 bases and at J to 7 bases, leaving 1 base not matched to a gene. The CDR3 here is CASSRGGTQYF. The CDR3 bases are TGTGCCAGCAGCCGGGGGGGGACCCAGTACTTC.

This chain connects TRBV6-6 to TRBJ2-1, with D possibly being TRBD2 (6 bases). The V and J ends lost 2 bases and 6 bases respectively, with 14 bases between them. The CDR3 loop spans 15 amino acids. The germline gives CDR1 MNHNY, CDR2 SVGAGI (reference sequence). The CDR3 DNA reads TGTGCCAGCAGTTACGCGGGGCCGCCGGGCAATGAGCAGTTCTTC. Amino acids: CASSYAGPPGNEQFF.

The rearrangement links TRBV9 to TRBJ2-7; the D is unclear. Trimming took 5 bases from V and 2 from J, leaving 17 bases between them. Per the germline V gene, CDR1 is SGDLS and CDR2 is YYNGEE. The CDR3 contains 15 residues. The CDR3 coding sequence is TGTGCCAGCAGTCCCGGAAGGAACAGACCCTACGAGCAGTACTTC. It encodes CASSPGRNRPYEQYF.

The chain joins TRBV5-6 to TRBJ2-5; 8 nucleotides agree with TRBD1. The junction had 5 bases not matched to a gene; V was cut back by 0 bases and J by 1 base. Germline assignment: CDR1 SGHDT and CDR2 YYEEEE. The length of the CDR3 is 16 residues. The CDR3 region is CASSLAPTGGQETQYF. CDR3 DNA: TGTGCCAGCAGCTTGGCCCCTACAGGGGGCCAAGAGACCCAGTACTTC.

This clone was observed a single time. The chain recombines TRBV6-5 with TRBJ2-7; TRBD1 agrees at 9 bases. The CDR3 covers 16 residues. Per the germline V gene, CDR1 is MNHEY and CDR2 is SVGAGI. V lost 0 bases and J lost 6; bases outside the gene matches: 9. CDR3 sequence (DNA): TGTGCCAGCAGTTACTCCCGTACGACAGGGGGAAGCGAGCAGTACTTC. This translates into CASSYSRTTGGSEQYF.

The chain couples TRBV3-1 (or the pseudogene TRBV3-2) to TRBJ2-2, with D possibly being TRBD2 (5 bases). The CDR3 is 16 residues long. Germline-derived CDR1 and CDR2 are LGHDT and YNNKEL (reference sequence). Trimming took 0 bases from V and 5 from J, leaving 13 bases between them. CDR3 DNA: TGTGCCAGCAGCCAAGACCCCTTCGGGGAAACCGGGGAGCTGTTTTTT. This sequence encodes CASSQDPFGETGELFF.

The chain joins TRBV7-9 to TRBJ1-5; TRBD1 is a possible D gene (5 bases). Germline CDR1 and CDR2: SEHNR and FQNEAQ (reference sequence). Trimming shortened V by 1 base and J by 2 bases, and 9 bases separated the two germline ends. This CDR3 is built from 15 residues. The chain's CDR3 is CASSLGGDGNQPQHF. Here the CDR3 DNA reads TGTGCCAGCAGCTTAGGGGGGGATGGCAATCAGCCCCAGCATTTT.

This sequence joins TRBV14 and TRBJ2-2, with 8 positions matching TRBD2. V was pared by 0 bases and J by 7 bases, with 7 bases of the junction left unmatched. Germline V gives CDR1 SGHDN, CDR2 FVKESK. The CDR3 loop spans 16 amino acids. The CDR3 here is CASSQEGSGSSGELFF. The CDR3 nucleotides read TGTGCCAGCAGCCAAGAAGGAAGCGGGAGTAGCGGGGAGCTGTTTTTT.

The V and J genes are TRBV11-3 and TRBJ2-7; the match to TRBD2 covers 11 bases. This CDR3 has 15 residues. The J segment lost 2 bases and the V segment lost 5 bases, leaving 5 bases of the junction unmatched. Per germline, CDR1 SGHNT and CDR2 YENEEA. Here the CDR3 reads CASSPGTSGTYEQYF. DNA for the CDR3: TGTGCCAGCAGCCCCGGGACTAGCGGTACCTACGAGCAGTACTTC.

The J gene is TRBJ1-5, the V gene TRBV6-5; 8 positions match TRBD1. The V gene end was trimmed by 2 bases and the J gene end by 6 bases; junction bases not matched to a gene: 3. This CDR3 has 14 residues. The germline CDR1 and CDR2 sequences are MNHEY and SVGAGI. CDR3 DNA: TGTGCCAGCAGTTACGCAGGGGGCATTCAGCCCCAGCATTTT. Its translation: CASSYAGGIQPQHF.